The source of this T cell receptor beta chain is a study of T cell responses to AZD1222 COVID-19 vaccine. Study results and limitations: Donors skewed white British and female; clonal diversity was possibly underestimated. Among those given AZD1222, only six were seropositive at baseline. As reported, nearly half of all spike-specific TCRs target variant regions that are unmutated.

As for this clone: Its antigen is not known.

Generated by immunoSEQ multiplex PCR, the TCRdb table keeps only in-frame clones and is missing some. This table has 120,000 or so clones, roughly nine tenths appearing once. The specimen was peripheral blood, collected on day 0 of AZD1222 vaccination. This TCR was sampled from an adult in good health.

The CDR3 DNA sequence: TGTGCCAGCAGTTTAGGGACAGGGTTCTTTTATAATTCACCCCTCCACTTT. This gives the protein CASSLGTGFFYNSPLHF. The J gene is TRBJ1-6, the V gene TRBV27; 9 bases map to TRBD1. Germline CDR1 MNHEY, CDR2 SMNVEV (reference sequence). The J segment lost 4 bases and the V segment lost 2 bases, leaving 6 bases of the junction unmatched. This CDR3 has 17 amino acids.